This entry concerns a single T cell receptor (beta chain). The primer mix had 60 V beta and 13 J beta primers. Some clones are missing from TCRdb's copy, which holds only in-frame ones; the method was immunoSEQ multiplex PCR. The data contain over 55,000 clones, about 86% of them singletons. The data derive from a study of glioma-infiltrating T cells after dendritic cell vaccination. Whole-study context: Treatment, given 2003 to 2012, was autologous tumor lysate-pulsed dendritic cell vaccination. Dendritic cells derived from monocytes and pulsed with autologous tumor lysate formed the vaccine.

As to time point: after dendritic cell vaccination, including at tumor progression/relapse. Only patients with spare fresh-frozen tumor and over two years of follow-up were included. This CDR3 has 14 amino acids. The germline V gene encodes CDR1 KGHSH and CDR2 LQKENI. The ends were cut back, 3 bases at V and 1 base at J, with 9 bases in the middle. This TCR derives from a human donor with glioblastoma. The source was blood, collected after dendritic cell vaccination. The chain couples TRBV18 to TRBJ1-1; D unresolved. DNA of the CDR3: TGTGCCAGCTCACCCGAGGGAGGGAACACTGAAGCTTTCTTT. It encodes CASSPEGGNTEAFF.